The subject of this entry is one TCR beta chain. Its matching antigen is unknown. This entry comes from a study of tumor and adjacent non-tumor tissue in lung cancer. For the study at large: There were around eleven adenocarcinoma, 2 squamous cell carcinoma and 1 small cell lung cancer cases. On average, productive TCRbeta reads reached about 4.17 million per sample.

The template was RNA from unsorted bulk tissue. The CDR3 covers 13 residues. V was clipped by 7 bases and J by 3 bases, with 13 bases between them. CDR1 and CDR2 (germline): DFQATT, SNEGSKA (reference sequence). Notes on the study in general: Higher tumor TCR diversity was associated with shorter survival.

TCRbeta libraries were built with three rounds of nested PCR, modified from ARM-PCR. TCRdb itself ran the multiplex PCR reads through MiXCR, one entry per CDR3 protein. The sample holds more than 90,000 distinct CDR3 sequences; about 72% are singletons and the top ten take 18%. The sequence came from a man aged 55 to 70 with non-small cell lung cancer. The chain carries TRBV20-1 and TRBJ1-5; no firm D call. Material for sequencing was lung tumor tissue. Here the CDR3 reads CSVIGEDNQPQHF. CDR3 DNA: TGCAGTGTTATCGGGGAGGACAATCAGCCCCAGCATTTT.